This entry describes one T cell receptor (beta chain). Its target is unknown. Libraries used 5'RACE template switching adding universal primer site and UMIs. TCRdb processed the 5' RACE reads again and assigns one entry to each CDR3 protein, with no DNA. The sample data list 550,000 to 600,000 distinct CDR3 sequences. The data are from a study of T cells expressing NK-cell markers. As for the study in general: Each TCR beta repertoire originated in sorted T cells that were CD3+CD56+NKG2C+, CD3+CD56+NKG2C- or CD3+CD56-NKG2C+. Seven sequenced donors out of eight were HCMV-seropositive, one seronegative. Study-wide results and limits: Similarly, these clonotypes led the CD3+CD56-NKG2C+ fraction as well in several donors.

The CDR3 contains 16 residues. The V gene's germline CDR1 is SEHNR and CDR2 FQNEAQ (reference sequence). The clonotype originates from a young man in good health. Sequenced input: blood T cells: a sorted CD56 or NKG2C T cell subset, CD4+ or CD8+ T cells, or bulk PBMC T cells (not recorded which). The chain carries TRBV7-9 and TRBJ1-2. The chain's CDR3 is CASSPLGGDYNYGYTF.